A single sample is the source of the 8 T cell receptor beta chains below, sequenced in a study of shared clonotypes between healthy human individuals (dated by TCRdb to about 2020). Library creation used the immunoSEQ multiplex PCR assay. Not all clones reach the TCRdb copy of this immuneACCESS table, which keeps in-frame sequences only. Checked studies attribute under half of the gap to unresolved V genes and leave the rest unexplained. The sample table records fewer than 1.6 million clones; around 98.5% of these occur just once. Together, the top ten hold roughly 0.35% of the sample. The sample consisted of naive CD4+ T cells sorted from blood. The cell subset or site label, read with the paper, signifies: CD45RA+ positively selected. These receptors were taken from a man aged 25-40 years in good health.

CDR3 in amino acids: CASSSGTSLVKNIQYF. The CDR3 DNA sequence: TGTGCCAGCAGCTCCGGGACTAGCCTAGTCAAAAACATTCAGTACTTC. The V and J genes are TRBV5-4 and TRBJ2-4; 9 bases are a match to TRBD2. V lost 3 bases and J lost 3; bases outside the gene matches: 7. Per the germline V gene, CDR1 is SGHNT and CDR2 is YYREEE (reference sequence). CDR3 length: 16 residues.

The chain recombines TRBV16 with TRBJ2-7, with TRBD2 as a possible D gene (6 bases). Germline CDR1 KGHSY, CDR2 FQNENV. The CDR3 is 14 amino acids. V shed 2 bases and J shed 5 bases, with 13 bases lying between them. The CDR3 here is CASSQRGPGDEQYF. The CDR3 nucleotides are TGTGCCAGCAGCCAAAGGGGCCCGGGGGACGAGCAGTACTTC.

The chain combines TRBV11-2 with TRBJ2-5, with TRBD1 matching 7 bases. Germline V lookup: CDR1 SGHAT, CDR2 FQNNGV. This CDR3 spans 16 amino acids. After removal of 1 base from V and 5 bases from J, the junction contained 10 bases not matched to a gene. CDR3 region: CASSLGTGPARETQYF. The CDR3 bases are TGTGCCAGCAGCTTAGGGACAGGACCCGCACGCGAGACCCAGTACTTC.

The chain employs TRBV7-2 and TRBJ2-1, with 7 positions matching TRBD2. After removal of 5 bases from V and 5 bases from J, the junction contained 21 bases not matched to a gene. The germline V gene has CDR1 SGHTA and CDR2 FQGNSA. This CDR3 has 19 amino acids. The CDR3 coding sequence is TGTGCCAGCAGCCTAAGAGGCCCGGGGCTAGCGGTGGTCAACAATGAGCAGTTCTTC. Protein: CASSLRGPGLAVVNNEQFF.

In DNA, the CDR3 is TGTGCCAGCAGCTTAGGTCCGGACCGAGTCCTAGGGACCCAGTACTTC. Translating it yields CASSLGPDRVLGTQYF. The chain has TRBV7-8 and TRBJ2-5; the D is unclear. This CDR3 is built from 16 residues. V lost 1 base, J lost 7 bases, and 19 bases lay in between. Germline loops: CDR1 SGHVS, CDR2 FQNEAQ.

DNA for the CDR3: TGCGCTCCACTCCGAGACTCTGGGTATGGCTACACCTTC. As protein: CAPLRDSGYGYTF. This chain joins TRBV4-1 and TRBJ1-2; no definite D call. The CDR3 spans 13 residues. From germline, CDR1 is MGHRA and CDR2 YSYEKL.

The chain joins TRBV10-3 to TRBJ2-7; 8 nucleotides line up with TRBD1. CDR3 size: 15 residues. V was clipped by 0 bases and J by 3 bases; unmatched bases: 4. Per the germline V gene, CDR1 is ENHRY and CDR2 is SYGVKD. The CDR3 nucleotides read TGTGCCATCAGTGAGTCGGACAGGGCGGGCTACGAGCAGTACTTC. It translates to CAISESDRAGYEQYF.

The rearrangement links TRBV7-8 to TRBJ2-4, with D perhaps TRBD2 (6 bases). The CDR3 length is 16 residues. Trimming took off 2 bases at V and 0 bases at J, with 11 bases between the two ends. Germline V gives CDR1 SGHVS, CDR2 FQNEAQ. CDR3 DNA sequence: TGTGCCAGCAGCTTAATGGGGGGTCTAGCCAAAAACATTCAGTACTTC. Its translation is CASSLMGGLAKNIQYF. The whole variable domain, remainder taken from reference TRBV7-8 and TRBJ2-4, is GAGVSQSPRYKVAKRGQDVALRCDPISGHVSLFWYQQALGQGPEFLTYFQNEAQLDKSGLPSDRFFAERPEGSVSTLKIQRTQQEDSAVYLCASSLMGGLAKNIQYFGAGTRLSVL.